This T cell receptor beta chain was identified in a study of T cells expressing NK-cell markers. With respect to this clonotype: Its antigen remains unidentified.

General observations from the study: A handful of donors likewise had their CD3+CD56-NKG2C+ fraction led by these clonotypes.

Germline V lookup: CDR1 SGHVS, CDR2 FQNEAQ. This CDR3 has 15 amino acids. TCRdb re-analyzed the 5' RACE reads; it lists each CDR3 protein once, without DNA. The sample's table shows over 150,000 distinct CDR3 sequences. This receptor was taken from a woman aged 50 to 60 in good health. The sequenced sample consisted of blood T cells: a sorted CD56 or NKG2C T cell subset, CD4+ or CD8+ T cells, or bulk PBMC T cells (not recorded which). J is TRBJ2-1 and V is TRBV7-8; the D call of TRBD2 rests on TCRdb alone, since no DNA is present to check it. This chain's CDR3 is CASSLPSGNYNEQFF.